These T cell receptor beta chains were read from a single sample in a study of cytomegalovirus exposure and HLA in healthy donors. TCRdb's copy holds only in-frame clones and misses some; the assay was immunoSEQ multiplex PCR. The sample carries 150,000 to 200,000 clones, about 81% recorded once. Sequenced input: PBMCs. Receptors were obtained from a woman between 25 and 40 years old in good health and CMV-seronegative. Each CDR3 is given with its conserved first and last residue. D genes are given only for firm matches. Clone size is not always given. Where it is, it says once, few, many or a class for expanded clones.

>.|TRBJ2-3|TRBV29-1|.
TGCAGCGGGGAGGCTACGGCCACAGATACGCAGTATTTT
CSGEATATDTQYF
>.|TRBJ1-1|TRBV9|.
TGTGCCAGCAGCGTAGCGGGGGGGCGGCAGACCAACACTGAAGCTTTCTTT
CASSVAGGRQTNTEAFF
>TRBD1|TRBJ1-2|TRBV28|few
TGTGCCAGCAGTTTTATGGGGACAGGATATGGCTACACCTTC
CASSFMGTGYGYTF
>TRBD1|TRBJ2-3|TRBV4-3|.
TGCGCCAGCAGCCAGAGCAGGGGGGATACGCAGTATTTT
CASSQSRGDTQYF
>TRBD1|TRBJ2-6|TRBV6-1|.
TGTGCCAGCAGACAGGGGCGCTCTGGGGCCAACGTCCTGACTTTC
CASRQGRSGANVLTF
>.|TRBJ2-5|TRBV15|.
TGTGCCACCAGCGCCCGAAGGGGCAGGGAGACCCAGTACTTC
CATSARRGRETQYF
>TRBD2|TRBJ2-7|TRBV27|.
TGTGCCAGCAAGGGTAGCGGGAGGTCCTACGAGCAGTACTTC
CASKGSGRSYEQYF
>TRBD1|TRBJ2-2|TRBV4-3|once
TGCGCCAGCAGCCCCGGACAGGGGGTTTACACCGGGGAGCTGTTTTTT
CASSPGQGVYTGELFF
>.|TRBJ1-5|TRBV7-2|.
TGTGCCAGCAGCTTAGATCGGGTTAGCAATCAGCCCCAGCATTTT
CASSLDRVSNQPQHF
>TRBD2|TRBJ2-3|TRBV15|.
TGTGCCACCAGCAGAGGTAGCGGGAGCACAGATACGCAGTATTTT
CATSRGSGSTDTQYF
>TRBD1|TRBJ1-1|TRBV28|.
TGTGCCACTTCCACCAGGGGGCCGGGCACTGAAGCTTTCTTT
CATSTRGPGTEAFF
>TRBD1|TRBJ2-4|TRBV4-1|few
TGCGCCAGCAGCCAGACAGGGCTGGCCAAAAACAGTCAGTACTTC
CASSQTGLAKNSQYF
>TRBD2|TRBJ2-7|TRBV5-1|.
TGCGCCAGCAGCTTGGCCGGGACTAGCGGGGGGCCAAACCCCTACGAGCAGTACTTC
CASSLAGTSGGPNPYEQYF
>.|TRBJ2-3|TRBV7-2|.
TGTGCCAGCAGCTCAGACCCCGGGTCGGCAGATACGCAGTATTTT
CASSSDPGSADTQYF
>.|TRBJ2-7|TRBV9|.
TGTGCCAGCAGCGTTACGCGGGGACCCTACGAGCAGTACTTC
CASSVTRGPYEQYF
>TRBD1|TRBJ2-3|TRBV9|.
TGTGCCAGCAGCGGACAGGGATTCACCACAGATACGCAGTATTTT
CASSGQGFTTDTQYF
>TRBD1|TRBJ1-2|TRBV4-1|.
TGCGCCAGCAGCCAAGGGACAGGTCGAGGCTATGGCTACACCTTC
CASSQGTGRGYGYTF
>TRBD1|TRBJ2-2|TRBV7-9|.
TGTGCCAGCAGCCCCAGACAGGGAGATCCCGGGGAGCTGTTTTTT
CASSPRQGDPGELFF
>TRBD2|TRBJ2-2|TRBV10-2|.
TGCGCCAGCAGAGACTCCGGGACTAGCGGGGAGCTGTTTTTT
CASRDSGTSGELFF
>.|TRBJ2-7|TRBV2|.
TGTGCCAGCAACAGTTTGGAGCAGTACTTC
CASNSLEQYF
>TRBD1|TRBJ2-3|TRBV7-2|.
TGTGCCAGCAGAAAAGGGGGCGATACGCAGTATTTT
CASRKGGDTQYF
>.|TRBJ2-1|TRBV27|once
TGTGCCAGCACCCCTAGGGCGGGAATGGGTGAGCAGTTCTTC
CASTPRAGMGEQFF
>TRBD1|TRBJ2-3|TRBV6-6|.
TGTGCCAGCAGCCCCGGACAGGGGGTGATAGATACGCAGTATTTT
CASSPGQGVIDTQYF
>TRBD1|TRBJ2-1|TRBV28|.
TGTGCCAGCAGTCCTGGGGGACAGGGGAGCGATGAGCAGTTCTTC
CASSPGGQGSDEQFF
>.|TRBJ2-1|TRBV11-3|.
TGTGCCAGCAGCTTAGTCTCCGGCTCCTACAATGAGCAGTTCTTC
CASSLVSGSYNEQFF
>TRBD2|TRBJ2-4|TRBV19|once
TGTGCCAGTAGTTCTTCCTGGACTAGCGGGGAGAACATTCAGTACTTC
CASSSSWTSGENIQYF
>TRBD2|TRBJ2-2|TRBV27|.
TGTGCCAGCAGTTTATCGCCGGGGGGCGGGGAGCTGTTTTTT
CASSLSPGGGELFF
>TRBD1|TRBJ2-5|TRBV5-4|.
TGTGCCAGCAGCGGCCAGCAGGGGGCCCAAGAGACCCAGTACTTC
CASSGQQGAQETQYF
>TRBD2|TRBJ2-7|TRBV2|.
TGTGCCAGCAGTGAGGGACTAGCGGGGAGATCCTCCTACGAGCAGTACTTC
CASSEGLAGRSSYEQYF
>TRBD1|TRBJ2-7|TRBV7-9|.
TGTGCCAGCAGTTGGGGGACAGGGAATTACGAGCAGTACTTC
CASSWGTGNYEQYF
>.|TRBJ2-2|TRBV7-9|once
TGTGCCAGCAGCTTAGGCCTAGCCCAGACCGGGGAGCTGTTTTTT
CASSLGLAQTGELFF
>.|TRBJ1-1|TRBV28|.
TGTGCCAGCAGTCTAGAAAACACTGAAGCTTTCTTT
CASSLENTEAFF
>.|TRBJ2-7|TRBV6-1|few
TGTGCCAGCAGGCCCCCGAGCGGGGAGCAGTACTTC
CASRPPSGEQYF
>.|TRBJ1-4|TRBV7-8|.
TGTGCCAGCGGGTTATGGCAGGGAAATGAAAAACTGTTTTTT
CASGLWQGNEKLFF
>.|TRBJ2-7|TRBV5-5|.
TGTGCCAGCAGCTCTCCCAGACTCTCCTACGAGCAGTACTTC
CASSSPRLSYEQYF
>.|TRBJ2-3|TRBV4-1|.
TGCGCCAGCAGCCAAGTGGGTTTAGCGGATCACACAGATACGCAGTATTTT
CASSQVGLADHTDTQYF
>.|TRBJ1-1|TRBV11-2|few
TGTGCCAGCAGCTTAGACATGAACACTGAAGCTTTCTTT
CASSLDMNTEAFF
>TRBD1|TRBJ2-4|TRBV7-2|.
TGTGCCAGCAGCAGGGGACAGGATAGAAACAGTCAGTACTTC
CASSRGQDRNSQYF
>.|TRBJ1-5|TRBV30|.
TGTGCCTGGAGTGTACAAAGCAATCAGCCCCAGCATTTT
CAWSVQSNQPQHF
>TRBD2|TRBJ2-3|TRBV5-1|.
TGCGCCAGCAGCTTCCCCCCGCAGCTAGCGGGGGGAGAAAGCACAGATACGCAGTATTTT
CASSFPPQLAGGESTDTQYF
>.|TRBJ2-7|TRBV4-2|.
TGTGCCAGCAGCCAAGCCGGAGAGTCCTACGAGCAGTACTTC
CASSQAGESYEQYF
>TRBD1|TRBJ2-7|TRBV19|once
TGTGCCAGTAGATTGGACAGGGTCGACTCTAGCTCCTACGAGCAGTACTTC
CASRLDRVDSSSYEQYF
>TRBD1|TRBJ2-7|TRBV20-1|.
TGCAGTGCTATTGGACAGGGAAAGCAGTACTTC
CSAIGQGKQYF
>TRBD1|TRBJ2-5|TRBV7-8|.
TGTGCCAGCAGCCGAGACAGTACCCAGGGGGTTCATCAAGAGACCCAGTACTTC
CASSRDSTQGVHQETQYF
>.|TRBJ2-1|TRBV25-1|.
TGTGCCAGTGAGCGGAAGAGCTCCTACAATGAGCAGTTCTTC
CASERKSSYNEQFF
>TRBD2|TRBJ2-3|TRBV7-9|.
TGTGCCAGCAGCTTAGATGCTAGCGGGGGGACGCAGTATTTT
CASSLDASGGTQYF
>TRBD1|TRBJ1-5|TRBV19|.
TGTGCCAGTAGTGGAATCGGCGGGACAGGCGTGTTT
CASSGIGGTGVF
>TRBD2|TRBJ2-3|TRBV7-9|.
TGTGCCAGCAGCGCCGGGACTAGCGGGAGAATCCGCACAGATACGCAGTATTTT
CASSAGTSGRIRTDTQYF
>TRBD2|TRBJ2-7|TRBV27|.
TGTGCCAGCAGGAAAACGGGGGGTTCCTACGAGCAGTACTTC
CASRKTGGSYEQYF
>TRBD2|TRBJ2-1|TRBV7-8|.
TGTGCCAGCAGCTTTCTAGCGGTCAATGAGCAGTTCTTC
CASSFLAVNEQFF
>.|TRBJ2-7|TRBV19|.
TGTGCCAGTAGTATCGGCAGGGCCGAGCAGTACTTC
CASSIGRAEQYF
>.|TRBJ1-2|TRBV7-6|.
TGTGCCAGCAGGCGCTACAGAGAGGGAACCTATGGCTACACCTTC
CASRRYREGTYGYTF
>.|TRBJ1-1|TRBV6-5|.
TGTGCCAGCAGTTACGCCTACAGCCCGAACACTGAAGCTTTCTTT
CASSYAYSPNTEAFF
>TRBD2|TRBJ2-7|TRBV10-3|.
TGTGCCATCAGTGCTAGCGGGGTCTACGAGCAGTACTTC
CAISASGVYEQYF
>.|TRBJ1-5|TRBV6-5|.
TGTGCCAGCAGAACCCAGGGAAATAGCAATCAGCCCCAGCATTTT
CASRTQGNSNQPQHF